A selection of T cell receptor beta chains follows, all from one sample in a study of blood T cell repertoires in COVID-19. TCRdb's copy holds only in-frame clones and misses some; the assay was immunoSEQ multiplex PCR. Of fewer than 250,000 clones in the sample, about 83% were seen once. The sequenced material came from PBMCs or T cells enriched from blood (not recorded which). The source is a woman aged 40 to 50 who had been exposed to COVID-19. Each CDR3 is given with its conserved first and last residue. Fields, in order: CDR3 length, V gene, D gene, clone size, J gene, CDR3 protein, CDR3 DNA. A D gene is named only where the DNA matches it firmly. Size tells how often a clone was seen (once, few, many) or the class of an expanded clone, and some rows leave it out.

>14|TRBV7-2|NA|NA|TRBJ2-5
CASSLSPGQETQYF
TGTGCCAGCAGCTTGTCCCCGGGGCAAGAGACCCAGTACTTC
>13|TRBV28|TRBD2|once|TRBJ2-1
CASTVGGRDEQFF
TGTGCCAGCACCGTGGGAGGGCGCGATGAGCAGTTCTTC
>14|TRBV27|TRBD2|once|TRBJ2-7
CASSLSGGIYEQYF
TGTGCCAGCAGTTTATCGGGGGGGATCTACGAGCAGTACTTC
>13|TRBV27|TRBD1|NA|TRBJ2-7
CASSYRGDYEQYF
TGTGCCAGCAGTTACAGGGGAGACTACGAGCAGTACTTC
>15|TRBV7-9|NA|NA|TRBJ1-2
CASSPQAHRLYGYTF
TGTGCCAGCAGCCCACAGGCCCACAGGCTCTATGGCTACACCTTC
>15|TRBV7-2|TRBD1|once|TRBJ1-1
CASSPSGTGNTEAFF
TGTGCCAGCAGCCCGTCCGGGACAGGGAACACTGAAGCTTTCTTT
>14|TRBV29-1|NA|NA|TRBJ1-3
CSVAMGFSGNTIYF
TGCAGCGTTGCAATGGGCTTCTCTGGAAACACCATATATTTT
>15|TRBV6-5|NA|NA|TRBJ1-4
CASSYSVGAGEKLFF
TGTGCCAGCAGTTACTCTGTGGGGGCTGGCGAAAAACTGTTTTTT
>12|TRBV3-1/TRBV3-2|NA|few|TRBJ1-2
CASSQGARGYTF
TGTGCCAGCAGCCAAGGTGCCCGGGGCTACACCTTC
>13|TRBV5-4|TRBD1|NA|TRBJ2-7
CASSWQGAYEQYF
TGTGCCAGCAGCTGGCAGGGGGCTTACGAGCAGTACTTC